The following is a T cell receptor (beta chain) sequence with its context. TCRdb called the RT-PCR reads again in MiXCR, with one record for every CDR3 protein. The data show about half a million distinct CDR3 sequences, about 8% seen once. The source of the sample is a study of response to subunit inactivated influenza vaccine. The CDR3 runs to 16 residues. Trimming cost V 4 bases and J 12 bases; bases outside gene matches: 18. Germline V gene lookup returns CDR1 SEHNR and CDR2 FQNEAQ (reference sequence). The chain recombines TRBV7-9 with TRBJ2-1; the match to TRBD2 covers 7 bases. This receptor was taken from a man aged 50 to 69 who received an inactivated influenza vaccine. Sequencing was performed on PBMCs from blood, taken less than 30 months after vaccination. CDR3 sequence reads: CASSYTGGIPRAGQFF. DNA of the CDR3: TGTGCCAGCAGCTACACCGGGGGGATCCCCCGGGCCGGGCAGTTCTTC.